Each of the 22 T cell receptor beta chains below was sequenced from the same sample in a study of cytomegalovirus exposure and HLA in healthy donors. Sequenced by immunoSEQ multiplex PCR; TCRdb stores in-frame clones only, minus some. The data hold under 300,000 clones, with around 86% observed a single time. The specimen was PBMCs. The origin of the receptors is a woman younger than 45 in good health and CMV-seropositive.

V usage is TRBV11-3 and J usage is TRBJ1-4, with 8 bases aligning to TRBD1. The CDR3 is 15 residues long. CDR1 is SGHNT, CDR2 YENEEA, per germline. J lost 8 bases, V lost 3 bases, and 8 bases had no gene match. The CDR3 here is CASSFRTGPSEKLFF. The CDR3 DNA is TGTGCCAGCAGCTTCCGGACAGGGCCGTCCGAAAAACTGTTTTTT.

The V gene is TRBV27, the J gene TRBJ1-5, with 9 bases matching TRBD1. This CDR3 comprises 16 residues. Trimming cost V 6 bases and J 0 bases; bases outside gene matches: 6. Germline lookup yields CDR1 MNHEY and CDR2 SMNVEV (reference sequence). The CDR3 here is CASRIGTGNSNQPQHF. CDR3 in DNA: TGTGCCAGCAGAATCGGGACAGGGAATAGCAATCAGCCCCAGCATTTT.

The gene calls are TRBV19 and TRBJ2-1, with 13 bases identical to TRBD2. J was trimmed by 9 bases and V by 4 bases; bases with no gene match: 3. The CDR3 is 14 amino acids. Germline V gives CDR1 LNHDA, CDR2 SQIVND (reference sequence). The CDR3 protein is CASSTLAGGTEQFF. CDR3 coding DNA: TGTGCCAGTAGTACACTAGCGGGAGGGACTGAGCAGTTCTTC.

This chain uses TRBV7-9 with TRBJ2-7; 8 nucleotides match TRBD2. This CDR3 has 15 amino acids. Germline V gives CDR1 SEHNR, CDR2 FQNEAQ (reference sequence). V lost 1 base and J lost 4; bases outside the gene matches: 6. The CDR3 is CASSLGISGTYEQYF. The CDR3 nucleotides read TGTGCCAGCAGCTTAGGGATTAGCGGGACTTACGAGCAGTACTTC.

This chain connects TRBV5-6 to TRBJ2-2; possibly TRBD2 for D (5 bases). There are 13 residues in the CDR3. Trimming took off 1 base at V and 6 bases at J, with 7 bases between the two ends. Germline lookup yields CDR1 SGHDT and CDR2 YYEEEE. The CDR3, as DNA: TGTGCCAGCAGCTTGCTCGGGGCCGGGGAGCTGTTTTTT. Translating it yields CASSLLGAGELFF. Full variable domain (rest looked up from reference TRBV5-6 and TRBJ2-2): DAGVTQSPTHLIKTRGQQVTLRCSPKSGHDTVSWYQQALGQGPQFIFQYYEEEERQRGNFPDRFSGHQFPNYSSELNVNALLLGDSALYLCASSLLGAGELFFGEGSRLTVL.

V usage is TRBV10-1 and J usage is TRBJ2-7, with a possible D match to TRBD1 (6 bases). The CDR3 spans 14 residues. V shed 5 bases and J shed 3 bases, with 14 bases lying between them. Germline CDR1 reads WNHNN; CDR2 reads SYGVQD (reference sequence). CDR3 region: CASSPSTGYYEQYF. CDR3 sequence (DNA): TGCGCCAGCAGTCCTTCGACAGGCTACTACGAGCAGTACTTC.

The chain links TRBV18 to TRBJ2-7, with 11 bases identical to TRBD1. Germline loops: CDR1 KGHSH, CDR2 LQKENI. This CDR3 spans 15 amino acids. Trimming at V came to 4 bases and at J to 6 bases, leaving 8 bases not matched to a gene. The CDR3: CASSLYGQGASEQYF. DNA of the CDR3: TGTGCCAGCTCACTCTACGGACAGGGGGCAAGCGAGCAGTACTTC. The whole variable domain, remainder taken from reference TRBV18 and TRBJ2-7, is NAGVMQNPRHLVRRRGQEARLRCSPMKGHSHVYWYRQLPEEGLKFMVYLQKENIIDESGMPKERFSAEFPKEGPSILRIQQVVRGDSAAYFCASSLYGQGASEQYFGPGTRLTVT.

This chain connects TRBV30 to TRBJ1-5; D ambiguous. Germline CDR1 reads GTSNPN; CDR2 reads SVGIG (reference sequence). V lost 0 bases and J 0 bases, leaving 6 bases between the germline ends. CDR3 length: 14 amino acids. The CDR3 is CAWSVEYSNQPQHF. In DNA, the CDR3 is TGTGCCTGGAGTGTTGAGTATAGCAATCAGCCCCAGCATTTT.

The J gene is TRBJ2-1, the V gene TRBV29-1, with 13 bases that match TRBD2. Germline assignment: CDR1 SQVTM and CDR2 ANQGSEA. J lost 4 bases, V lost 3 bases, and 24 bases had no gene match. The CDR3 extends over 22 amino acids. CDR3 amino acids: CSVEPGTGQPTSGRAIYNEQFF. The CDR3 DNA sequence: TGCAGCGTTGAGCCCGGGACAGGGCAACCTACTAGCGGGAGGGCCATATACAATGAGCAGTTCTTC.

This chain's CDR3 is CASSLGGQGYGYTF. CDR3 coding DNA: TGTGCCAGCAGCTTAGGTGGGCAGGGTTATGGCTACACCTTC. The gene calls are TRBV7-8 and TRBJ1-2, with a weak D call TRBD1 (5 bases). Germline V gives CDR1 SGHVS, CDR2 FQNEAQ. This CDR3 is built from 14 residues. Trimming stripped 1 base from V and 5 bases from J, with 11 bases between.

The V and J genes are TRBV5-1 and TRBJ2-3; D possibly corresponds to TRBD2 (6 bases). Germline assignment: CDR1 SGHRS and CDR2 YFSETQ. The CDR3 is made up of 15 amino acids. Trimming took 5 bases from V and 0 from J, leaving 13 bases between them. The CDR3 region is CASSETSLSTDTQYF. DNA of the CDR3: TGCGCCAGCAGTGAAACTAGCCTTAGCACAGATACGCAGTATTTT.

This rearrangement joins TRBV9 to TRBJ2-7; 9 nucleotides align to TRBD1. The trim removed 0 bases at V and 1 base at J, leaving 2 bases unmatched. CDR1 is SGDLS, CDR2 YYNGEE, per germline. The CDR3 length is 15 residues. The CDR3 nucleotides are TGTGCCAGCAGCGTAGAAGGGACAGGGTCCTACGAGCAGTACTTC. Amino acids: CASSVEGTGSYEQYF. The full variable domain, completed using reference TRBV9 and TRBJ2-7, is DSGVTQTPKHLITATGQRVTLRCSPRSGDLSVYWYQQSLDQGLQFLIQYYNGEERAKGNILERFSAQQFPDLHSELNLSSLELGDSALYFCASSVEGTGSYEQYFGPGTRLTVT.

This chain links TRBV7-2 with TRBJ1-5; D is unresolved. The CDR3 is 16 residues long. CDR1 is SGHTA and CDR2 is FQGNSA in the germline V gene. V shed 1 base and J shed 3 bases, with 13 bases lying between them. Here the CDR3 reads CASSLDGASDNQPQHF. Here the CDR3 DNA reads TGTGCCAGCAGCTTAGACGGAGCCAGCGACAATCAGCCCCAGCATTTT.

V and J are TRBV27 and TRBJ2-3; 13 nucleotides match TRBD2. CDR1 is MNHEY and CDR2 is SMNVEV in the germline V gene (reference sequence). CDR3 length: 14 amino acids. V was clipped by 6 bases and J by 5 bases; unmatched bases: 2. The CDR3 spells CASRGLAGRDTQYF. CDR3 in DNA: TGTGCCAGCAGGGGACTAGCGGGAAGAGATACGCAGTATTTT.

The chain combines TRBV2 with TRBJ2-7; D possibly corresponds to TRBD2 (6 bases). Per germline, CDR1 SNHLY and CDR2 FYNNEI. There are 14 residues in the CDR3. V was cut by 2 bases and J by 4 bases, with 12 bases left in between. CDR3 region: CASSEWLREYEQYF. The DNA of the CDR3 is TGTGCCAGCAGTGAATGGTTACGGGAGTACGAGCAGTACTTC.

This rearrangement joins TRBV6-1 to TRBJ1-1; 7 positions agree with TRBD1. Trimming at V came to 11 bases and at J to 3 bases, leaving 12 bases not matched to a gene. The CDR3 runs to 14 residues. Germline CDR1 MNHNS, CDR2 SASEGT. CDR3 sequence: CAGYAEGAYTEAFF. CDR3 DNA sequence: TGTGCCGGGTACGCCGAGGGGGCGTACACTGAAGCTTTCTTT.

The chain carries TRBV5-1 and TRBJ2-7, with a tentative D call TRBD1 (6 bases). V lost 2 bases and J lost 1, with 10 bases in between. The CDR3 spans 14 residues. Germline V gene lookup returns CDR1 SGHRS and CDR2 YFSETQ. The CDR3 nucleotides read TGCGCCAGCAGCTTACAGGGATGGTCCTACGAGCAGTACTTC. As protein: CASSLQGWSYEQYF. Together with reference TRBV5-1 and TRBJ2-7, the CDR3 gives the full variable domain: KAGVTQTPRYLIKTRGQQVTLSCSPISGHRSVSWYQQTPGQGLQFLFEYFSETQRNKGNFPGRFSGRQFSNSRSEMNVSTLELGDSALYLCASSLQGWSYEQYFGPGTRLTVT.

Comment on this clone: The same CDR3 also results from other DNA sequences found in this sample. The chain uses TRBV6-6 and TRBJ2-7; 9 nucleotides agree with TRBD1. With V trimmed by 0 bases and J by 3 bases, 0 bases remained unmatched. Looked up from germline, CDR1 is MNHNY and CDR2 is SVGAGI (reference sequence). The CDR3 consists of 14 residues. The CDR3 is CASSYSTGGYEQYF. CDR3 DNA sequence: TGTGCCAGCAGTTACTCGACAGGGGGCTACGAGCAGTACTTC.

The chain recombines TRBV27 with TRBJ2-1; 9 nucleotides match TRBD1. The germline V gene encodes CDR1 MNHEY and CDR2 SMNVEV (reference sequence). The trim removed 6 bases at V and 7 bases at J, leaving 10 bases unmatched. CDR3 length equals 15 residues. CDR3 DNA sequence: TGTGCCAGCAGCCTTCTTGGGACAGGGTTGAATGAGCAGTTCTTC. Amino acids: CASSLLGTGLNEQFF.

The gene calls are TRBV7-8 and TRBJ1-1; D gene unclear. This CDR3 contains 14 residues. V dropped 3 bases and J dropped 3 bases, with 11 bases sitting between them. Germline V gene lookup returns CDR1 SGHVS and CDR2 FQNEAQ. The CDR3 spells CASSFSVADTEAFF. For the CDR3, the DNA is TGTGCCAGCAGCTTTTCCGTGGCGGACACTGAAGCTTTCTTT.

The chain combines TRBV30 with TRBJ2-1; 9 bases line up with TRBD1. There are 16 residues in the CDR3. Germline V lookup: CDR1 GTSNPN, CDR2 SVGIG (reference sequence). Germline trimming cut 0 bases from V and 4 bases from J; bases unmatched to any gene: 7. Written as DNA, the CDR3 is TGTGCCTGGAGTGTCCGATGGGACAGGGTTTACAATGAGCAGTTCTTC. Translating it yields CAWSVRWDRVYNEQFF.

This chain connects TRBV5-6 to TRBJ2-5; 7 nucleotides match TRBD2. The CDR3 spans 16 residues. Germline V CDR1 and CDR2: SGHDT, YYEEEE. The ends lost 1 base at V and 5 bases at J; junction bases unmatched: 11. The CDR3 nucleotides are TGTGCCAGCAGCTTGCTACCGGCGGGAGCTGGGGAGACCCAGTACTTC. Translated: CASSLLPAGAGETQYF.